One and the same sample provided the 32 T cell receptor beta chains below, sequenced in a study of Graves' ophthalmopathy and Graves' hyperthyroidism. Amplifying from RNA transcripts, the study obtained TCR beta CDR3 regions. First-round RT-PCR with HTBI primers preceded a second-round multiplex PCR. MiXCR, applied by TCRdb to the multiplex PCR reads, yields one record per CDR3 protein. The table shows about 220,000 distinct CDR3 sequences, with around a fifth occurring only once. The sample taken for sequencing was peripheral blood. These receptors originate from a woman aged 45 to 65 with Graves' ophthalmopathy.

This clonotype was detected ten times or more. The rearrangement uses TRBV12-3 or TRBV12-4 and TRBJ1-2; possible D gene TRBD1, 5 bases. The CDR3 is 14 amino acids. The V end was cut by 5 bases, the J end by 6 bases, with 16 bases between. CDR3: CASSARGRVHGYTF. The DNA for the CDR3 is TGTGCCAGCAGTGCCCGGGGCAGGGTCCATGGCTACACCTTC.

This clonotype was picked up a small number of times. This chain uses TRBV5-1 with TRBJ2-4; D is uncertain. The V and J ends lost 1 base and 6 bases respectively, with 5 bases between them. The CDR3 sequence is 12 residues long. The germline CDR1 and CDR2 sequences are SGHRS and YFSETQ. In DNA form, the CDR3 reads TGCGCCAGCAGCTTGCCAGGAAACATTCAGTACTTC. As protein: CASSLPGNIQYF.

This clonotype has a handful of counts. A much bigger clone sits one base away, suggesting this may be a read error. The CDR3 DNA sequence: TGTGCCAGCAGCCAGGGATGGCGGGAGTTTCACTACGAGCAGTACTTC. Protein product: CASSQGWREFHYEQYF. This chain connects TRBV11-2 to TRBJ2-7; 7 nucleotides agree with TRBD2. The ends lost 5 bases at V and 3 bases at J; junction bases unmatched: 13. Germline CDR1 SGHAT, CDR2 FQNNGV. The CDR3 has 16 amino acids.

The chain employs TRBV7-2 and TRBJ1-1, with D hard to call. Germline assignment: CDR1 SGHTA and CDR2 FQGNSA. The V end lost 1 base, the J end lost 4 bases, and 10 bases lay between the germline ends. The CDR3 sequence is 14 residues long. CDR3 amino acids: CASSLVWGPTEAFF. The CDR3 region has the DNA TGTGCCAGCAGCTTAGTTTGGGGTCCCACTGAAGCTTTCTTT.

This clonotype was picked up a small number of times. The V call is TRBV12-3 or TRBV12-4, the J call TRBJ2-7; D gene ambiguous. The V end lost 2 bases, the J end lost 0 bases, and 11 bases lay between the germline ends. The CDR3 loop spans 15 amino acids. The CDR3 is CASSLRAGDSYEQYF. CDR3 DNA sequence: TGTGCCAGCAGTTTAAGGGCAGGCGACTCCTACGAGCAGTACTTC.

Details on this clonotype: Here the CDR3 omits its conserved ending phenylalanine or tryptophan, so a read error is the likely source. The chain links TRBV20-1 to TRBJ2-2; a possible D gene is TRBD2 (6 bases). This CDR3 is 16 amino acids long. V was clipped by 3 bases and J by 5 bases, with 19 bases between them. Germline assignment: CDR1 DFQATT and CDR2 SNEGSKA (reference sequence). CDR3 sequence reads: CSARAGRRAGTGELFL. CDR3 coding DNA: TGCAGTGCTAGGGCTGGGAGGAGGGCGGGGACCGGGGAGCTGTTTCTT.

This sequence joins TRBV12-3 or TRBV12-4 and TRBJ1-2, with D possibly being TRBD1 (6 bases). The V gene lost 7 bases and the J gene lost 1 base, with 10 bases spanning the gap. The CDR3 spans 13 residues. Here the CDR3 DNA reads TGTGCCAGCACCATACAGGGTAACTATGGCTACACCTTC. Translation gives CASTIQGNYGYTF.

This clonotype has more than one count but fewer than ten. The chain couples TRBV11-2 to TRBJ2-2; 8 bases fit TRBD2. The CDR3 is made up of 19 amino acids. V lost 5 bases and J lost 6; bases outside the gene matches: 20. CDR1 is SGHAT and CDR2 is FQNNGV in the germline V gene. The CDR3 DNA is TGTGCCAGCAGCCTACTTGTTCGGACTAGCAGGAGATGGGCCGGGGAGCTGTTTTTT. This encodes CASSLLVRTSRRWAGELFF.

To note about this clonotype: At one end the junction does not follow the germline gene, possibly because of a read error. This chain joins TRBV6-1 and TRBJ1-2; a weak D match, TRBD1 (6 bases). The length of the CDR3 is 14 residues. CDR1 and CDR2 (germline): MNHNS, SASEGT. The CDR3 DNA reads as TGTGCCATCAGTGGACAGCCAGATAACTATGGCTACACCTTC. It codes for CAISGQPDNYGYTF.

This clonotype was counted many times. The V gene is TRBV28, the J gene TRBJ1-1, with D unclear. Trimming stripped 2 bases from V and 6 bases from J, with 10 bases between. Germline loops: CDR1 MDHEN, CDR2 SYDVKM. This CDR3 comprises 13 residues. CDR3 in DNA: TGTGCCAGCAGTTTAGGCGCCAACCCTGAAGCTTTCTTT. As protein: CASSLGANPEAFF. Full variable domain (remainder filled in from reference TRBV28 and TRBJ1-1): DVKVTQSSRYLVKRTGEKVFLECVQDMDHENMFWYRQDPGLGLRLIYFSYDVKMKEKGDIPEGYSVSREKKERFSLILESASTNQTSMYLCASSLGANPEAFFGQGTRLTVV.

This clonotype appeared many times. V gene TRBV20-1 combines with J gene TRBJ2-7, with 10 nucleotides matching TRBD2. V shed 0 bases and J 7 bases; nucleotides not matched to a gene: 9. Germline CDR1 and CDR2: DFQATT and SNEGSKA (reference sequence). The length of the CDR3 is 15 residues. The CDR3 DNA reads TGCAGTGCTAGAGATACCCAGCGGGAGGGATCGGAGCAGTACTTC. It codes for CSARDTQREGSEQYF.

CDR3 sequence (DNA): TGTGCCTGGAACCCCGGACAGGGGCAACTAGAAGCTTTCTTT. Protein product: CAWNPGQGQLEAFF. The rearrangement links TRBV30 to TRBJ1-1; TRBD1 matches at 9 bases. Per the germline V gene, CDR1 is GTSNPN and CDR2 is SVGIG (reference sequence). CDR3 length: 14 amino acids. Trimming took 4 bases from V and 8 from J; bases not matched to a gene: 11.

This clonotype was observed at least ten times. This chain connects TRBV28 to TRBJ1-6, with D tentatively TRBD1 (6 bases). Trimming took 5 bases from V and 7 from J, leaving 18 bases between them. Germline-derived CDR1 and CDR2 are MDHEN and SYDVKM. This CDR3 is built from 16 residues. CDR3 sequence (DNA): TGTGCCAGCAGTCAAACAGGGACATCGGCCAATTCACCCCTCCACTTT. This translates into CASSQTGTSANSPLHF.

This clonotype was seen just once. V usage is TRBV6-2 or TRBV6-3 and J usage is TRBJ2-3; 14 bases are a match to TRBD2. V trimming: 8 bases; J trimming: 0 bases; junction bases outside the gene matches: 7. Germline V CDR1 and CDR2: MNHEY, SVGEGT. The length of the CDR3 is 17 residues. In nucleotides, the CDR3 is TGTGCCAGCGGGGGACTAGCGGGAGATTTGAGCACAGATACGCAGTATTTT. Translated: CASGGLAGDLSTDTQYF.

CDR3 coding DNA: TGTGCCAGCGATAAGGGGAGTGGCTACACCTTC. It specifies CASDKGSGYTF. The rearrangement joins TRBV28 to TRBJ1-2, with a possible D match to TRBD1 (5 bases). The length of the CDR3 is 11 residues. Germline assignment: CDR1 MDHEN and CDR2 SYDVKM. Trimming cost V 8 bases and J 7 bases, with 11 bases left between them.

The chain joins TRBV6-2 or TRBV6-3 to TRBJ2-5; a possible D gene is TRBD1 (6 bases). From germline, CDR1 is MNHEY and CDR2 SVGEGT. This CDR3 spans 15 amino acids. The V gene lost 7 bases and the J gene lost 5 bases, with 20 bases spanning the gap. The CDR3, as DNA: TGTGCCAGCACTCTCAGGGGCCGAACCGGGGAGACCCAGTACTTC. Translated, it gives CASTLRGRTGETQYF.

This clonotype appeared many times. The genes are TRBV29-1 and TRBJ2-5, with D possibly TRBD1 on 6 matching bases. The CDR3 spans 12 residues. Germline loops: CDR1 SQVTM, CDR2 ANQGSEA. Deletions cut 7 bases from V and 2 bases from J, with 11 bases between. CDR3: CSATGFQETQYF. CDR3 nucleotide sequence: TGCAGCGCAACAGGGTTTCAAGAGACCCAGTACTTC.

A few counts support this clonotype. The CDR3 is CASSLEGQTYGYTF. CDR3 coding DNA: TGTGCCAGCAGCTTAGAGGGACAGACCTATGGCTACACCTTC. The gene calls are TRBV7-2 and TRBJ1-2; 7 bases align to TRBD1. After removal of 1 base from V and 4 bases from J, the junction contained 3 bases not matched to a gene. This CDR3 comprises 14 residues. Looked up from germline, CDR1 is SGHTA and CDR2 is FQGNSA.

The V and J genes are TRBV6-1 and TRBJ2-5; the match to TRBD1 covers 7 bases. With 5 bases clipped from V and 2 bases from J, the junction kept 8 bases outside the gene matches. The germline V gene has CDR1 MNHNS and CDR2 SASEGT. The CDR3 totals 15 residues. The DNA for the CDR3 is TGTGCCAGCAGTCAATCACGGACAGGTCAAGAGACCCAGTACTTC. Amino acid sequence: CASSQSRTGQETQYF.

Comments on this clonotype: At one of its ends the junction is not consistent with the germline gene, which may arise from a read error. V and J are TRBV7-8 and TRBJ1-1, with TRBD1 as a possible D gene (6 bases). The V gene's germline CDR1 is SGHVS and CDR2 FQNEAQ. The CDR3 covers 13 residues. The DNA for the CDR3 is TGCGCCAGCAGCTTTACCGACAGGACTGAAGCTTTCTTT. Translation: CASSFTDRTEAFF.

This clonotype was observed many times. The rearrangement links TRBV12-3 or TRBV12-4 to TRBJ2-7; D not resolved. CDR3 size: 15 residues. V was pared by 5 bases and J by 2 bases, with 16 bases between. The CDR3 region has the DNA TGTGCCAGCAGTAATGGGAACCCCTCTACCTACGAGCAGTACTTC. Translation gives CASSNGNPSTYEQYF.

Many counts were recorded for this clonotype. V and J are TRBV4-1 and TRBJ2-3; 11 nucleotides line up with TRBD2. V was clipped by 3 bases and J by 6 bases; unmatched bases: 14. CDR1 and CDR2 from the germline V gene are MGHRA and YSYEKL. The CDR3 totals 18 residues. The DNA for the CDR3 is TGCGCCAGCAGCCATCACTTTGTAGGTCTAGCGGGAGGTGATACGCAGTATTTT. It codes for CASSHHFVGLAGGDTQYF.

This clonotype was detected many times. The rearrangement links TRBV3-1 to TRBJ1-2; D is uncertain. Germline V gives CDR1 LGHDT, CDR2 YNNKEL (reference sequence). V dropped 0 bases and J dropped 8 bases, with 7 bases sitting between them. The CDR3 is 12 amino acids. CDR3 DNA: TGTGCCAGCAGCCAAGACGGTAGGGGCTACACCTTC. The encoded protein is CASSQDGRGYTF.

Regarding this clonotype: A much larger clone lies one base from this, so it may be a read error. The chain joins TRBV5-1 to TRBJ2-7, with D perhaps TRBD2 (5 bases). The germline CDR1 and CDR2 sequences are SGHRS and YFSETQ. The CDR3 contains 15 residues. In DNA form, the CDR3 reads TGCGTCAGCAGCTTGGACGGGATCCGACTTGACGAGCAGTACTTC. Its protein product is CVSSLDGIRLDEQYF.

This clonotype was observed at least ten times. DNA of the CDR3: TGTGCCAGCAGTTTCTGGGACAGTACTTCCGTCGGGACCCAGTACTTC. It specifies CASSFWDSTSVGTQYF. V is TRBV28 and J is TRBJ2-5, with 7 bases matching TRBD1. The V gene end was trimmed by 3 bases and the J gene end by 7 bases; junction bases not matched to a gene: 14. Germline-derived CDR1 and CDR2 are MDHEN and SYDVKM. CDR3 length equals 16 residues. Full variable domain (remainder filled in from reference TRBV28 and TRBJ2-5): DVKVTQSSRYLVKRTGEKVFLECVQDMDHENMFWYRQDPGLGLRLIYFSYDVKMKEKGDIPEGYSVSREKKERFSLILESASTNQTSMYLCASSFWDSTSVGTQYFGPGTRLLVL.

V is TRBV5-1 and J is TRBJ2-2; D is unresolved. Germline CDR1 is SGHRS and CDR2 is YFSETQ. The CDR3 is 16 residues long. The V and J ends lost 2 bases and 2 bases respectively, with 13 bases between them. DNA for the CDR3: TGCGCCAGCAGCTTTGGCCGAAGAACCAACACCGGGGAGCTGTTTTTT. Translated, it gives CASSFGRRTNTGELFF.

The gene calls are TRBV20-1 and TRBJ1-4; D gene unclear. Germline V gene sequence: CDR1 DFQATT, CDR2 SNEGSKA (reference sequence). V was trimmed by 0 bases and J by 7 bases, leaving 3 bases between them. The CDR3 is 11 residues long. CDR3 nucleotide sequence: TGCAGTGCTAGAGAGGGTGAAAAACTGTTTTTT. Its protein product is CSAREGEKLFF.

This clonotype was seen many times. The chain links TRBV20-1 to TRBJ1-2; 7 bases align to TRBD1. V trimming: 7 bases; J trimming: 8 bases; junction bases outside the gene matches: 7. This CDR3 is built from 11 residues. The germline V gene encodes CDR1 DFQATT and CDR2 SNEGSKA (reference sequence). The CDR3 loop is CSVEGARGYTF. The CDR3 coding sequence is TGCAGTGTCGAGGGGGCCCGGGGCTACACCTTC.

V gene TRBV28 combines with J gene TRBJ2-7, with unresolved D. This CDR3 is 15 amino acids long. CDR1 is MDHEN and CDR2 is SYDVKM in the germline V gene. V was cut by 8 bases and J by 4 bases, with 21 bases left in between. The CDR3 region is CASYQRNGLGYEQYF. For the CDR3, the DNA is TGTGCCAGCTATCAGAGGAACGGTCTGGGGTACGAGCAGTACTTC.

This chain uses TRBV24-1 with TRBJ2-2, with D possibly matching TRBD2 (6 bases). V lost 6 bases, J lost 4 bases, and 20 bases lay in between. The germline V gene encodes CDR1 KGHDR and CDR2 SFDVKD. This CDR3 is built from 17 residues. The CDR3 bases are TGTGCCACCAGTCCCACCGTTGGGGGGTCCGGCACCGGGGAGCTGTTTTTT. As protein: CATSPTVGGSGTGELFF.

At least ten counts were recorded for this clonotype. This sequence joins TRBV24-1 and TRBJ2-2; TRBD2 agrees at 8 bases. Germline lookup yields CDR1 KGHDR and CDR2 SFDVKD. The CDR3 is made up of 17 amino acids. Trimming at V came to 6 bases and at J to 3 bases, leaving 11 bases not matched to a gene. CDR3 amino acids: CATSSTSERADTGELFF. The DNA of the CDR3 is TGTGCCACCAGTTCGACTAGCGAGAGGGCGGACACCGGGGAGCTGTTTTTT.

This clonotype was seen many times. CDR3 in DNA: TGTGCCAGCAGCTTAAGGACAAACACCGGGGAGCTGTTTTTT. Its protein product is CASSLRTNTGELFF. The rearrangement links TRBV11-2 to TRBJ2-2, with D possibly matching TRBD1 (5 bases). Germline V CDR1 and CDR2: SGHAT, FQNNGV. The CDR3 has 14 amino acids. The V end was cut by 2 bases, the J end by 2 bases, with 6 bases between.